What follows are 21 T cell receptor beta chains derived from one specimen sequenced in a study of shared clonotypes between healthy human individuals. Assay used: immunoSEQ multiplex PCR; TCRdb lists only in-frame clones, some missing. Seen here are around 2.5 million clones, 80% to 95% observed once, and the top ten hold 0.36%. Input material: naive CD4+ T cells from PBMCs. Subset defined: CD45RA+ positively selected. Source of these receptors: a man between 18 and 35 years old in good health. Some clones in this sample may be carry-over from other donors' samples.

V is TRBV9 and J is TRBJ2-3; D gene uncertain. V lost 4 bases, J lost 2 bases, and 14 bases lay in between. Germline V gene sequence: CDR1 SGDLS, CDR2 YYNGEE. The length of the CDR3 is 15 residues. The CDR3 DNA reads as TGTGCCAGCAGCCCATCGAGTTCTTTCACAGATACGCAGTATTTT. Encoded protein: CASSPSSSFTDTQYF.

The rearrangement links TRBV5-4 to TRBJ2-3, with a tentative D call TRBD1 (5 bases). This CDR3 contains 14 residues. CDR1 and CDR2 from the germline V gene are SGHNT and YYREEE (reference sequence). The V gene lost 1 base and the J gene lost 1 base, with 7 bases spanning the gap. The CDR3 coding sequence is TGTGCCAGCAGCTTGCTCAGGGGCACAGATACGCAGTATTTT. Its translation: CASSLLRGTDTQYF.

This clone has more than one count but fewer than ten. The J gene is TRBJ1-5, the V gene TRBV7-8; D call uncertain. Between the trimmed V and J ends, which lost 3 bases and 10 bases, there was a span of 28 bases. Germline V lookup: CDR1 SGHVS, CDR2 FQNEAQ. The length of the CDR3 is 18 residues. CDR3 DNA sequence: TGTGCCAGCAGCTTCGCGGCCGTCCGGACCGGCCCCATTCAACCCCAGCATTTT. It is translated as CASSFAAVRTGPIQPQHF.

The chain links TRBV9 to TRBJ1-6; possible D gene TRBD1, 5 bases. Trimming left V 0 bases short and J 8 bases short, with 12 bases between. The CDR3 totals 15 residues. Per the germline V gene, CDR1 is SGDLS and CDR2 is YYNGEE. CDR3 region: CASSVEGVGDSPLHF. The CDR3 DNA follows: TGTGCCAGCAGCGTAGAAGGGGTAGGCGATTCACCCCTCCACTTT.

This rearrangement joins TRBV27 to TRBJ1-6, with D uncertain. Per germline, CDR1 MNHEY and CDR2 SMNVEV (reference sequence). V lost 2 bases to trimming and J lost 3 bases, with 8 bases between them. This CDR3 has 15 amino acids. The CDR3 spells CASSLRAFYNSPLHF. The CDR3 nucleotides are TGTGCCAGCAGTTTAAGGGCCTTCTATAATTCACCCCTCCACTTT.

The rearrangement links TRBV28 to TRBJ2-7; D possibly matches TRBD1 or TRBD2 (5 bases each). V dropped 3 bases and J dropped 0 bases, with 15 bases sitting between them. The germline V gene has CDR1 MDHEN and CDR2 SYDVKM. The CDR3 covers 16 residues. CDR3: CASSFPGAASSYEQYF. In DNA form, the CDR3 reads TGTGCCAGCAGTTTCCCCGGGGCGGCGAGCTCCTACGAGCAGTACTTC.

The V gene is TRBV11-2, the J gene TRBJ1-2, with 9 bases lining up with TRBD1. V shed 6 bases, J shed 6 bases, and the junction held 17 bases outside the gene matches. Germline CDR1 SGHAT, CDR2 FQNNGV. The CDR3 has 17 residues. CDR3 in DNA: TGTGCCAGCAGGCGTCCCGGGACAGGGCCCCGGGTAGATGGCTACACCTTC. Translation: CASRRPGTGPRVDGYTF. The variable domain in full, completed from reference TRBV11-2 and TRBJ1-2, reads EAGVAQSPRYKIIEKRQSVAFWCNPISGHATLYWYQQILGQGPKLLIQFQNNGVVDDSQLPKDRFSAERLKGVDSTLKIQPAKLEDSAVYLCASRRPGTGPRVDGYTFGSGTRLTVV.

This sequence joins TRBV11-3 and TRBJ1-1; no clear D gene. Trimming took 4 bases from V and 7 from J, leaving 10 bases between them. Germline values: CDR1 SGHNT, CDR2 YENEEA. The CDR3 sequence is 12 residues long. CDR3: CASSSDADEAFF. In DNA, the CDR3 is TGTGCCAGCAGCTCGGACGCGGATGAAGCTTTCTTT.

The CDR3 DNA reads TGTGCCAGCAGCGTAGGACTAGCGGGAGAGCAGTTCTTC. The encoded protein is CASSVGLAGEQFF. The chain employs TRBV2 and TRBJ2-1; 12 nucleotides line up with TRBD2. The J segment lost 10 bases and the V segment lost 6 bases, leaving 4 bases of the junction unmatched. The CDR3 contains 13 residues. Per germline, CDR1 SNHLY and CDR2 FYNNEI.

The V and J genes are TRBV7-9 and TRBJ2-5, with TRBD2 as a possible D gene (5 bases). Germline CDR1 and CDR2: SEHNR and FQNEAQ (reference sequence). The CDR3 contains 13 residues. The V end was cut by 5 bases, the J end by 2 bases, with 9 bases between. The CDR3 reads CASSLDWQETQYF. Written as DNA, the CDR3 is TGTGCCAGCAGCCTGGACTGGCAAGAGACCCAGTACTTC. Combining the CDR3 with reference TRBV7-9 and TRBJ2-5 gives the whole variable domain DTGVSQNPRHKITKRGQNVTFRCDPISEHNRLYWYRQTLGQGPEFLTYFQNEAQLEKSRLLSDRFSAERPKGSFSTLEIQRTEQGDSAMYLCASSLDWQETQYFGPGTRLLVL.

The chain is built from TRBV5-1 and TRBJ2-3; TRBD2 matches at 8 bases. V was clipped by 2 bases and J by 4 bases; unmatched bases: 6. Germline lookup yields CDR1 SGHRS and CDR2 YFSETQ. The CDR3 runs 15 residues. The CDR3 DNA is TGCGCCAGCAGCTTCACGGGAGGGCGCGCAGATACGCAGTATTTT. It encodes CASSFTGGRADTQYF. The full variable domain, its missing parts supplied by reference TRBV5-1 and TRBJ2-3, is KAGVTQTPRYLIKTRGQQVTLSCSPISGHRSVSWYQQTPGQGLQFLFEYFSETQRNKGNFPGRFSGRQFSNSRSEMNVSTLELGDSALYLCASSFTGGRADTQYFGPGTRLTVL.

The J gene is TRBJ2-7, the V gene TRBV6-1; 7 positions match TRBD2. CDR3 length: 14 residues. Germline lookup yields CDR1 MNHNS and CDR2 SASEGT. The V and J ends lost 3 bases and 3 bases, in that order; junction bases with no gene match: 5. The CDR3 sequence: CASSEGGGRYEQYF. DNA of the CDR3: TGTGCCAGCAGTGAGGGGGGGGGTCGCTACGAGCAGTACTTC.

This chain connects TRBV30 to TRBJ1-1; D uncertain. Germline assignment: CDR1 GTSNPN and CDR2 SVGIG (reference sequence). This CDR3 comprises 13 residues. V lost 5 bases, J lost 3 bases, and 13 bases lay in between. This CDR3 is CAWHDPAYTEAFF. CDR3 bases: TGTGCCTGGCATGACCCGGCTTACACTGAAGCTTTCTTT.

The chain links TRBV5-6 to TRBJ2-2; perhaps TRBD2 as D (5 bases). The germline V gene has CDR1 SGHDT and CDR2 YYEEEE. Trimming cost V 2 bases and J 6 bases, with 14 bases left between them. The CDR3 is 15 amino acids. As DNA, the CDR3 is TGTGCCAGCAGCTTCGACCGGGGAATGGCCGGGGAGCTGTTTTTT. This sequence encodes CASSFDRGMAGELFF.

This clone appeared a single time. The chain joins TRBV9 to TRBJ2-2, with 9 bases lining up with TRBD2. V lost 6 bases and J lost 1; bases outside the gene matches: 7. The CDR3 length is 16 residues. The V gene's germline CDR1 is SGDLS and CDR2 YYNGEE. CDR3 in amino acids: CASNPAGGRNTGELFF. CDR3 DNA: TGTGCCAGCAACCCAGCGGGGGGTCGGAACACCGGGGAGCTGTTTTTT.

This chain joins TRBV7-9 and TRBJ2-7; D not resolved. The V end was cut by 2 bases, the J end by 6 bases, with 8 bases between. The CDR3 extends over 12 amino acids. Germline V gene sequence: CDR1 SEHNR, CDR2 FQNEAQ (reference sequence). The CDR3 DNA sequence: TGTGCCAGCAGCTTATTGATGGGCGAGCAGTACTTC. Amino acids: CASSLLMGEQYF.

The chain employs TRBV7-8 and TRBJ2-2; possibly TRBD2 for D (5 bases). Germline CDR1 and CDR2: SGHVS and FQNEAQ. The V end was cut by 3 bases, the J end by 8 bases, with 13 bases between. The CDR3 extends over 14 amino acids. CDR3 nucleotide sequence: TGTGCCAGCAGCTTTGCCTCGGGGAAAGGGGAGCTGTTTTTT. The encoded protein is CASSFASGKGELFF.

V gene TRBV5-1 combines with J gene TRBJ2-2; D is tentatively TRBD1 or TRBD2 (6 bases each). The CDR3 is made up of 16 amino acids. The ends were cut back, 7 bases at V and 6 bases at J, with 22 bases in the middle. Germline CDR1 SGHRS, CDR2 YFSETQ. The CDR3 DNA follows: TGCGCCAGCGGCCCCCTACAGGGAAGGGGGGCCGGGGAGCTGTTTTTT. It specifies CASGPLQGRGAGELFF.

The chain combines TRBV28 with TRBJ2-5, with 9 positions matching TRBD2. This CDR3 has 16 residues. Germline lookup yields CDR1 MDHEN and CDR2 SYDVKM. Germline trimming cut 5 bases from V and 5 bases from J; bases unmatched to any gene: 12. DNA for the CDR3: TGTGCCAGCAGTGAAAATATAGCGGGAGTGGGGGAGACCCAGTACTTC. Encoded protein: CASSENIAGVGETQYF.

V and J are TRBV10-3 and TRBJ2-7; 7 bases fit TRBD2. V shed 6 bases and J 0 bases; nucleotides not matched to a gene: 5. There are 14 residues in the CDR3. Germline V gene data show CDR1 as ENHRY and CDR2 as SYGVKD. The CDR3 DNA follows: TGTGCCATCAGCGGACTAGGGAGCTCCTACGAGCAGTACTTC. Translating it yields CAISGLGSSYEQYF.

The V call is TRBV28, the J call TRBJ2-4; D may be TRBD2 (6 bases). The V and J ends lost 2 bases and 8 bases respectively, with 16 bases between them. Per the germline V gene, CDR1 is MDHEN and CDR2 is SYDVKM. The CDR3 is made up of 15 amino acids. This CDR3 reads CASSLTSLGEYIQYF. For the CDR3, the DNA is TGTGCCAGCAGTTTAACTAGCCTCGGCGAATACATTCAGTACTTC. Together with reference TRBV28 and TRBJ2-4, the CDR3 gives the full variable domain: DVKVTQSSRYLVKRTGEKVFLECVQDMDHENMFWYRQDPGLGLRLIYFSYDVKMKEKGDIPEGYSVSREKKERFSLILESASTNQTSMYLCASSLTSLGEYIQYFGAGTRLSVL.